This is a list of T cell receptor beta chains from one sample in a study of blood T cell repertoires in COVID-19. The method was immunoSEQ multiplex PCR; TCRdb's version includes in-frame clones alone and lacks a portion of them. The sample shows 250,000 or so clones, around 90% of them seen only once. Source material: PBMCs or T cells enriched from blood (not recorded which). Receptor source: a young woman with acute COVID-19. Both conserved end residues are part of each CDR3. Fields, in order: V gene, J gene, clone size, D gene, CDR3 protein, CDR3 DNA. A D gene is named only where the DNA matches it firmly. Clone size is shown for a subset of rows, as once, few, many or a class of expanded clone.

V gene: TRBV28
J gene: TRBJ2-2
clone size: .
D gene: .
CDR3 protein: CASSSVGGELFF
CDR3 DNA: TGTGCCAGCAGTTCGGTTGGCGGGGAGCTGTTTTTT

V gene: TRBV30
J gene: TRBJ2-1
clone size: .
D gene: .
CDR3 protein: CAWSRGSEQFF
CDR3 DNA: TGTGCCTGGAGTAGGGGTAGTGAGCAGTTCTTC

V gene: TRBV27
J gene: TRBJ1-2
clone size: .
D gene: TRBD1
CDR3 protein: CASSLVRGAASYGYTF
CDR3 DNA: TGTGCCAGCAGTTTAGTCAGGGGGGCCGCCTCCTATGGCTACACCTTC

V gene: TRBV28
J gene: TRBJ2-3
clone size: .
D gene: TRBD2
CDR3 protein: CASRPAGVADTQYF
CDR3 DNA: TGTGCCAGCAGACCAGCGGGAGTGGCAGATACGCAGTATTTT

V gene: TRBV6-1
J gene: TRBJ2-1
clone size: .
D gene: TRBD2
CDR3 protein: CASSDPLGLAGASDEQFF
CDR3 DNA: TGTGCCAGCAGTGACCCACTAGGACTAGCGGGAGCCTCCGATGAGCAGTTCTTC

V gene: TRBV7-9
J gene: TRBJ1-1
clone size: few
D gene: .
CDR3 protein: CASSPRIGADRKGTEAFF
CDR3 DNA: TGTGCCAGCAGCCCCCGCATTGGAGCCGACAGGAAGGGCACTGAAGCTTTCTTT

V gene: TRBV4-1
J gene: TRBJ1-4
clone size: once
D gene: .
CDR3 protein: CASSPQGAANEKLFF
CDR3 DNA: TGCGCCAGCAGCCCACAGGGAGCTGCTAATGAAAAACTGTTTTTT

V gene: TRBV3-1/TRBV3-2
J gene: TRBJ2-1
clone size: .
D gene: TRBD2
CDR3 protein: CASSSRTSGPYNEQFF
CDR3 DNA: TGTGCCAGCAGCTCCCGGACTAGCGGGCCTTACAATGAGCAGTTCTTC

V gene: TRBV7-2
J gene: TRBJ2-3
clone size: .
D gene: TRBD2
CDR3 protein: CASSLREVGTDTQYF
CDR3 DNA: TGTGCCAGCAGCTTGCGGGAGGTGGGCACAGATACGCAGTATTTT

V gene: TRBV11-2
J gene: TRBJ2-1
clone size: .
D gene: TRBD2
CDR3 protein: CASSLGGSSYNEQFF
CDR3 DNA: TGTGCCAGCAGCTTAGGCGGGAGTTCCTACAATGAGCAGTTCTTC

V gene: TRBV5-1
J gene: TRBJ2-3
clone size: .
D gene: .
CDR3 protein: CASTRDGYSTDTQYF
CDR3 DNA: TGCGCCAGTACGAGAGACGGGTATAGCACAGATACGCAGTATTTT

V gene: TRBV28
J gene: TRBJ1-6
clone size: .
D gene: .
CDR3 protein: CASSLIQGNSPLHF
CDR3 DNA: TGTGCCAGCAGTTTAATACAGGGCAATTCACCCCTCCACTTT

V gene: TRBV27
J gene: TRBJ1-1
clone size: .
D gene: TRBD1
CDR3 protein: CASSLGQGMNTEAFF
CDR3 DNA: TGTGCCAGCAGTTTAGGACAGGGGATGAACACTGAAGCTTTCTTT

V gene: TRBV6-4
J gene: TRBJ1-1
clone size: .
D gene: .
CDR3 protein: CASSYDINTEAFF
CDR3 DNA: TGTGCCAGCAGTTACGACATAAACACTGAAGCTTTCTTT

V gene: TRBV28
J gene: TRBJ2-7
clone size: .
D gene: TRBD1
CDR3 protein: CASSPPRDRGAYEQYF
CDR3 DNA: TGTGCCAGCAGTCCACCCCGGGACAGGGGAGCGTACGAGCAGTACTTC

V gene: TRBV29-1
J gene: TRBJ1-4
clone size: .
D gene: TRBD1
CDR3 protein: CSVGTGTGGRKLFF
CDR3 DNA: TGCAGCGTTGGCACCGGGACAGGGGGCCGAAAACTGTTTTTT

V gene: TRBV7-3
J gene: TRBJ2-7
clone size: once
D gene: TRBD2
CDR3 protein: CASSSPLAVNYEQYF
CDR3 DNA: TGTGCCAGCAGCTCCCCACTAGCGGTTAACTACGAGCAGTACTTC

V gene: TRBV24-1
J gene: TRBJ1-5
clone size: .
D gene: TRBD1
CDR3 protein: CATSDSSDRANSNQPQHF
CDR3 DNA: TGTGCCACCAGTGATTCCTCGGACAGGGCGAATAGCAATCAGCCCCAGCATTTT

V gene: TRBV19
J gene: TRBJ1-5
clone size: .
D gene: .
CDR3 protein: CASNPLGQTNQPQHF
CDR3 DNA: TGTGCCAGTAACCCTTTGGGGCAGACCAATCAGCCCCAGCATTTT

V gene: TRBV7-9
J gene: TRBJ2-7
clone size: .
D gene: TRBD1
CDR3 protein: CASSSQGTGEQYF
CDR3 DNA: TGTGCCAGCAGCTCACAGGGGACCGGCGAGCAGTACTTC

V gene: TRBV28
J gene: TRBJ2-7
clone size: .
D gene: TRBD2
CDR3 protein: CASSLLGGGKYEQYF
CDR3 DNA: TGTGCCAGCAGTTTATTGGGGGGAGGGAAGTACGAGCAGTACTTC